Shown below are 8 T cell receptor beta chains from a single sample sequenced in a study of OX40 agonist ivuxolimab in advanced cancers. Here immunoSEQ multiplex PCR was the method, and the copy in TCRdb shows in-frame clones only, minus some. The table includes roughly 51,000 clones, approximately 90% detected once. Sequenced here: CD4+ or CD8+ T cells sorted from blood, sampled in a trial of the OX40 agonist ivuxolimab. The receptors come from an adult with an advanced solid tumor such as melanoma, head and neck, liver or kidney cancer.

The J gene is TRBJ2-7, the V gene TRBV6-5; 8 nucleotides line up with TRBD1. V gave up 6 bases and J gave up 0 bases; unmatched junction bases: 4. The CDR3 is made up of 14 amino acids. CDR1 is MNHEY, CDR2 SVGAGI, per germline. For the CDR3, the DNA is TGTGCCAGCAGCCATGACAGGGGCTCCTACGAGCAGTACTTC. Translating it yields CASSHDRGSYEQYF.

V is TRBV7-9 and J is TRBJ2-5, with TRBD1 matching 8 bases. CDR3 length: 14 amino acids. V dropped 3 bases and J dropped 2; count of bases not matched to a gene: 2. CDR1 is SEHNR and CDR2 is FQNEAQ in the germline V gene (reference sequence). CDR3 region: CASSFTGGQETQYF. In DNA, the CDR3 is TGTGCCAGCAGCTTCACAGGGGGACAAGAGACCCAGTACTTC.

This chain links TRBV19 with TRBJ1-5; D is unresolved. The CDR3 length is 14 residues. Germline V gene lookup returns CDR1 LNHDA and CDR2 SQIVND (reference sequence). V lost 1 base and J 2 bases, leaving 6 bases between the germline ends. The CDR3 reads CASSIVPGNQPQHF. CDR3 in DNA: TGTGCCAGTAGTATAGTCCCGGGCAATCAGCCCCAGCATTTT.

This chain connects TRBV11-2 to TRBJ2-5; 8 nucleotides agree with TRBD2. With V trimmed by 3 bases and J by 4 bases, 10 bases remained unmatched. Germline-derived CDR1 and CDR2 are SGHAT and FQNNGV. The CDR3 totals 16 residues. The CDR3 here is CASSLLYGRDRETQYF. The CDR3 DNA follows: TGTGCCAGCAGCTTGTTGTACGGGAGGGATCGAGAGACCCAGTACTTC.

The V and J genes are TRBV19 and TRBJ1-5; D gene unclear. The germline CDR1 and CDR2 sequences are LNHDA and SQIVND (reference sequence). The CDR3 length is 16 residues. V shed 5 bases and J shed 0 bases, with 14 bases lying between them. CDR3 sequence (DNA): TGTGCCAGTAGTTCCCACAGCCCTTATAGCAATCAGCCCCAGCATTTT. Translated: CASSSHSPYSNQPQHF.

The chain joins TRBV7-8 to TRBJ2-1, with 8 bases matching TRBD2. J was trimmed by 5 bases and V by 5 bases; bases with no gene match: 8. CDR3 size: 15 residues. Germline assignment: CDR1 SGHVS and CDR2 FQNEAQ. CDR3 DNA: TGTGCCAGCAGCCTACCGGGACTAGAACACAATGAGCAGTTCTTC. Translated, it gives CASSLPGLEHNEQFF.

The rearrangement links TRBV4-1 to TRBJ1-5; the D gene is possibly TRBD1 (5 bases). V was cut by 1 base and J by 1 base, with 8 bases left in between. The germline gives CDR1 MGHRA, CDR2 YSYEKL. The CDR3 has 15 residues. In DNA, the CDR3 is TGCGCCAGCAGCCAAGGGGGGACCAGCAATCAGCCCCAGCATTTT. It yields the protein CASSQGGTSNQPQHF.

Here the CDR3 DNA reads TGTGCCAGCAGCGGGCAGACGGGAGGGGATACGCAGTATTTT. This encodes CASSGQTGGDTQYF. The chain joins TRBV9 to TRBJ2-3, with 8 bases fitting TRBD2. In germline, CDR1 is SGDLS, CDR2 YYNGEE. V lost 3 bases, J lost 6 bases, and 6 bases stayed unmatched. This CDR3 has 14 amino acids.